These 21 T cell receptor beta chains originate from one sample sequenced in a study of T cells in localized non-small cell lung cancer. Generated by immunoSEQ multiplex PCR, the TCRdb table keeps only in-frame clones and is missing some. The repertoire includes some 2,200 clones, less than 50% of them detected once, and roughly 10% sits in the top ten. Sequenced material: lung tumor tissue, taken before any cancer treatment. These receptors came from a male donor at least 60 years old with stage II squamous cell lung carcinoma.

The chain uses TRBV29-1 and TRBJ2-1, with D maybe TRBD2 (6 bases). V was cut by 1 base and J by 2 bases, with 15 bases left in between. From germline, CDR1 is SQVTM and CDR2 ANQGSEA. There are 16 residues in the CDR3. CDR3 DNA sequence: TGCAGCGTTGAAGGGGGGGAAGGGCGGCCCTACAATGAGCAGTTCTTC. It translates to CSVEGGEGRPYNEQFF.

This clone has just a few counts. This chain joins TRBV6-8 and TRBJ1-1; D is ambiguous. In germline, CDR1 is MNHGY, CDR2 SAAAGT. V was pared by 6 bases and J by 3 bases, with 11 bases between. This CDR3 comprises 13 residues. This CDR3 reads CASSYNGDTEAFF. The CDR3 DNA reads as TGTGCCAGCAGCTACAACGGGGACACTGAAGCTTTCTTT.

This chain connects TRBV11-3 to TRBJ2-7; TRBD1 matches at 7 bases. The trim removed 2 bases at V and 2 bases at J, leaving 3 bases unmatched. This CDR3 is built from 14 residues. The germline V gene has CDR1 SGHNT and CDR2 YENEEA. The CDR3 spells CASSLTTGTYEQYF. The CDR3 coding sequence is TGTGCCAGCAGCTTAACGACAGGGACCTACGAGCAGTACTTC.

Worth noting for this clone: An end of the junction does not agree with germline; a read error may underlie this. The chain employs TRBV18 and TRBJ2-4, with D perhaps being TRBD1 or TRBD2 (5 bases each). The CDR3 extends over 18 amino acids. The germline CDR1 and CDR2 sequences are KGHSH and LQKENI. CDR3 nucleotides: TGTGCCAGCTCACCACCAATCTCCGGGGCGCGGGCCAAAAACATTCAGTATTTC. It specifies CASSPPISGARAKNIQYF.

V and J are TRBV6-8 and TRBJ1-1; tentatively, D is TRBD1 (5 bases). Germline CDR1 and CDR2: MNHGY and SAAAGT. The CDR3 sequence is 18 residues long. Trimming left V 4 bases short and J 1 base short, with 22 bases between. CDR3 DNA: TGTGCCAGCAGTTTTTCCACGCAGGGAGTTACTGGGAACACTGAAGCTTTCTTT. Amino acid sequence: CASSFSTQGVTGNTEAFF.

This clone was counted a few times. The rearrangement links TRBV6-8 to TRBJ2-7; no clear D gene. CDR1 MNHGY and CDR2 SAAAGT come from the germline V gene. Trimming removed 6 bases at V and 5 bases at J, with 11 bases between. This CDR3 has 12 amino acids. CDR3 bases: TGTGCCAGCAGCCGGGTCCTAAACGAGCAGTACTTC. Its translation: CASSRVLNEQYF.

The J gene is TRBJ1-3, the V gene TRBV6-8, with D uncertain. CDR1 and CDR2 (germline): MNHGY, SAAAGT. The CDR3 has 12 amino acids. Trimming stripped 7 bases from V and 2 bases from J, with 6 bases between. The CDR3 nucleotides read TGTGCCAGCAATGGGCCTGGAAACACCATATATTTT. This encodes CASNGPGNTIYF.

The V call is TRBV19, the J call TRBJ1-1; D gene uncertain. Per the germline V gene, CDR1 is LNHDA and CDR2 is SQIVND (reference sequence). The CDR3 has 13 amino acids. V was cut by 5 bases and J by 5 bases, with 12 bases left in between. The CDR3 nucleotides read TGTGCCAGTAGTTTTGGGGTGGGAACTGAAGCTTTCTTT. As protein: CASSFGVGTEAFF.

The chain combines TRBV19 with TRBJ2-7; 9 bases line up with TRBD2. V trimming: 5 bases; J trimming: 4 bases; junction bases outside the gene matches: 9. The CDR3 has 15 amino acids. Germline CDR1 reads LNHDA; CDR2 reads SQIVND (reference sequence). For the CDR3, the DNA is TGTGCCAGTAGTCCCCTAGCGGGGCTAGCGTACGAGCAGTACTTC. Translated, it gives CASSPLAGLAYEQYF.

The rearrangement joins TRBV28 to TRBJ1-5, with D perhaps matching TRBD1 (6 bases). Per germline, CDR1 MDHEN and CDR2 SYDVKM. Trimming removed 3 bases from V and 7 bases from J, with 16 bases in between. CDR3 length: 15 residues. The CDR3 spells CASSFGGRGGQPQHF. DNA for the CDR3: TGTGCCAGCAGTTTTGGGGGCAGGGGTGGGCAGCCCCAGCATTTT.

The chain has TRBV18 and TRBJ2-5, with D possibly being TRBD1 (6 bases). CDR1 is KGHSH, CDR2 LQKENI, per germline. This CDR3 is built from 15 residues. V was clipped by 2 bases and J by 4 bases, with 14 bases between them. The CDR3 is CASSPDIGQSETQYF. For the CDR3, the DNA is TGTGCCAGCTCACCAGACATAGGACAGTCAGAGACCCAGTACTTC.

The CDR3 bases are TGTGCCAGCAGCCAAGATGTCCGGGGAGGTCGGGAGACCCAGTACTTC. Protein sequence: CASSQDVRGGRETQYF. V usage is TRBV14 and J usage is TRBJ2-5, with D tentatively TRBD2 (6 bases). In germline, CDR1 is SGHDN, CDR2 FVKESK. The CDR3 runs 16 residues. With 0 bases removed from V and 5 bases from J, the gap between germline ends came to 16 bases.

The chain combines TRBV6-8 with TRBJ1-5; D unresolved. Trimming removed 6 bases from V and 5 bases from J, with 11 bases in between. This CDR3 has 13 amino acids. Germline V lookup: CDR1 MNHGY, CDR2 SAAAGT. In nucleotides, the CDR3 is TGTGCCAGCAGGGCGGGGTTACATCAGCCCCAGCATTTT. Translation: CASRAGLHQPQHF.

The rearrangement uses TRBV19 and TRBJ2-5; possible D gene TRBD2, 5 bases. Germline values: CDR1 LNHDA, CDR2 SQIVND (reference sequence). Trimming stripped 3 bases from V and 1 base from J, with 9 bases between. The length of the CDR3 is 14 residues. CDR3 loop: CASSILGGQETQYF. CDR3 DNA: TGTGCCAGTAGTATTTTAGGAGGCCAAGAGACCCAGTACTTC.

The genes are TRBV28 and TRBJ1-2, with 10 positions matching TRBD1. Germline V gives CDR1 MDHEN, CDR2 SYDVKM. The CDR3 is 13 residues long. With V trimmed by 6 bases and J by 4 bases, 2 bases remained unmatched. Here the CDR3 reads CASSWDRGYGYTF. In DNA, the CDR3 is TGTGCCAGCAGCTGGGACAGGGGCTATGGCTACACCTTC.

The gene calls are TRBV18 and TRBJ1-4, with 9 bases lining up with TRBD1. The CDR3 runs to 15 residues. Looked up from germline, CDR1 is KGHSH and CDR2 is LQKENI. J was trimmed by 9 bases and V by 3 bases; bases with no gene match: 8. CDR3 residues: CASSPHRGRGKKLFF. The DNA for the CDR3 is TGTGCCAGCTCACCCCACAGGGGGCGGGGTAAAAAACTGTTTTTT. Variable domain in full (rest from reference TRBV18 and TRBJ1-4): NAGVMQNPRHLVRRRGQEARLRCSPMKGHSHVYWYRQLPEEGLKFMVYLQKENIIDESGMPKERFSAEFPKEGPSILRIQQVVRGDSAAYFCASSPHRGRGKKLFFGSGTQLSVL.

By sample fraction, this clone is large. V is TRBV14 and J is TRBJ2-7; a possible D gene is TRBD2 (6 bases). The CDR3 is 13 residues long. From germline, CDR1 is SGHDN and CDR2 FVKESK. Trimming left V 3 bases short and J 9 bases short, with 15 bases between. CDR3 coding DNA: TGTGCCAGCAGCCAGTCTCCTGGGGGGTTGCAGTACTTC. Amino acid sequence: CASSQSPGGLQYF.

This rearrangement joins TRBV7-6 to TRBJ2-3, with D unresolved. Germline V gene lookup returns CDR1 SGHVS and CDR2 FNYEAQ. V was pared by 0 bases and J by 3 bases, with 7 bases between. This CDR3 has 14 amino acids. CDR3 sequence (DNA): TGTGCCAGCAGCTTAGCGGGGTATACAGATACGCAGTATTTT. Encoded protein: CASSLAGYTDTQYF.

This clone was counted only a few times. This chain joins TRBV28 and TRBJ2-3, with TRBD1 matching 7 bases. The CDR3 is made up of 14 amino acids. CDR1 and CDR2 from the germline V gene are MDHEN and SYDVKM. After removal of 5 bases from V and 4 bases from J, the junction contained 6 bases not matched to a gene. CDR3 sequence (DNA): TGTGCCAGCAGTCCCGGACAGGACCCAGATACGCAGTATTTT. Translation: CASSPGQDPDTQYF.

The chain joins TRBV14 to TRBJ2-7, with D perhaps assigned TRBD1 or TRBD2 (5 bases each). The CDR3 has 16 residues. CDR1 is SGHDN and CDR2 is FVKESK in the germline V gene. Trimming took off 2 bases at V and 3 bases at J, with 17 bases between the two ends. CDR3 in amino acids: CASSQKIGQGDYEQYF. The CDR3 DNA sequence: TGTGCCAGCAGCCAAAAGATTGGGCAGGGAGACTACGAGCAGTACTTC.

A few counts support this clone. A junction end diverges from the germline sequence, so it may reflect a read error. The rearrangement uses TRBV15 and TRBJ2-5; D remains ambiguous. Germline V CDR1 and CDR2: LNHNV, YYDKDF (reference sequence). The CDR3 loop spans 14 amino acids. The CDR3 nucleotides are TGTGCCATCAGCAGAGATGACTTACAAGAGACCCAGTACTTC. This sequence encodes CAISRDDLQETQYF.